One TCR beta chain is described in this entry. This sample stems from a study of T cell changes during pregnancy in multiple sclerosis. Sequencing was performed with immunoSEQ multiplex PCR; in TCRdb, only in-frame clones are kept and a portion is missing. The data contain some 40,000 clones, about 91% of them singletons. The germline gives CDR1 SGHDT, CDR2 YYEEEE. The germline V and J ends were trimmed by 0 bases and 6 bases, with 6 bases remaining between them. The CDR3 length is 12 residues. The chain uses TRBV5-6 and TRBJ1-2; D not certain. Sequencing used CD4+ T cells from peripheral blood mononuclear cells, obtained in the third trimester of pregnancy. The TCR was taken from a female donor with multiple sclerosis, enrolled in a pregnancy study. The CDR3 DNA sequence: TGTGCCAGCAGCTTGGGTACAGATGGCTACACCTTC. Amino acids: CASSLGTDGYTF.